This T cell receptor (beta chain) was sequenced in a study of vaccination and CD4 T cells after COVID-19. Treatment indicated: roughly ten-day PBMC culture with coronavirus spike peptide pools or control peptides (ViraFEST assay). The study sequenced cultured CD4+ T cell DNA using the Oncomine TCR Beta short-read assay. TCRdb used MiXCR to reprocess the PCR reads, holding one entry per CDR3 protein. The table shows 8,500 to 14,000 distinct CDR3 sequences, with around 40% occurring only once. This clonotype was detected a few times. Its antigen remains unidentified. This TCR came from a human donor who had recovered from COVID-19. Material for sequencing was CD4+ T cells from blood, cultured in vitro.

The CDR3 spells CASSLLTVNYGYTF. The CDR3 DNA follows: TGTGCCAGCAGTTTATTAACGGTTAACTATGGCTACACCTTC. The rearrangement uses TRBV12-3 or TRBV12-4 and TRBJ1-2; D remains ambiguous. Trimming removed 2 bases at V and 1 base at J, with 8 bases between. The CDR3 covers 14 residues.